The clone carrying this T cell receptor (beta chain) was seen a handful of times. Its target is not known. One entry per CDR3 protein results from TCRdb running MiXCR on the 5' RACE reads. The top ten clones hold approximately 1.6% of a sample with 640,000 or so distinct CDR3 sequences, less than 7% of them seen once. The CDR3 sequence is 17 residues long. CDR1 and CDR2 (germline): DFQATT, SNEGSKA (reference sequence). The V gene end was trimmed by 2 bases and the J gene end by 4 bases; junction bases not matched to a gene: 7. These data are taken from a study of identical twins. General study results and limits: Cross-sectional statistics, not tracking of the same donors, supported the conclusions. Alpha sequences that were out-of-frame and twin-shared showed an excess of low generation probability. For cord blood, abundant beta clonotypes had fewer insertions, unlike memory repertoires, which showed none. Invariant MAIT and iNKT cells could partly confound zero-insertion analyses.

The sequencing sample was made of naive T cells sorted from blood. The sequence was collected from a man aged 18 to 29 in good health. V is TRBV20-1 and J is TRBJ2-1; TRBD2 matches 14 bases. The CDR3 DNA reads as TGCAGTGCTAGAACCGGCCGACTAGCGGGAGGGTACAATGAGCAGTTCTTC. It translates to CSARTGRLAGGYNEQFF.